Listed below are T cell receptor beta chains from one sample, sequenced in a study of T cell repertoires in cytomegalovirus infection. Their cognate antigens are unknown. Via MiXCR, TCRdb re-called the reads, giving one row per CDR3 protein. The table has approximately 730,000 distinct CDR3 sequences, 33% seen once; the top ten hold 15% to 20%. Sequencing used cultured PBMCs, obtained from culture after CMV antigen stimulation. The receptors were gathered from a human donor in good health (CMV status not recorded). Some clones in this sample may be carry-over from other donors' samples. The conserved cysteine and the conserved F or W are not part of the CDR3 here. Fields, in order: J gene, V gene, clone size, CDR3 protein. The size field is filled for only some rows; it gives once, few, many or a size class.

j_gene: TRBJ1-2
v_gene: TRBV7-2
abundance: NA
CDR3aa: ASSARPGSSGYGYT

j_gene: TRBJ2-5
v_gene: TRBV7-4
abundance: NA
CDR3aa: ASSKMRGVPETQY

j_gene: TRBJ1-5
v_gene: TRBV15
abundance: NA
CDR3aa: ATSRDTRMNQPQH

j_gene: TRBJ2-5
v_gene: TRBV6-8
abundance: NA
CDR3aa: ASSNRVGKTQY

j_gene: TRBJ2-7
v_gene: TRBV19
abundance: NA
CDR3aa: ASSIWTGAYEQY

j_gene: TRBJ2-3
v_gene: TRBV10-3
abundance: NA
CDR3aa: AISSPSGVHTDTQY

j_gene: TRBJ2-2
v_gene: TRBV7-8
abundance: NA
CDR3aa: ASGSPIGGSTGAGELF

j_gene: TRBJ2-1
v_gene: TRBV5-1
abundance: NA
CDR3aa: ASSLGASGGLNEQF

j_gene: TRBJ2-7
v_gene: TRBV7-2
abundance: many
CDR3aa: ASSLRAGSSYEQY

j_gene: TRBJ2-1
v_gene: TRBV7-2
abundance: many
CDR3aa: ASSSAGASYNEQF

j_gene: TRBJ2-3
v_gene: TRBV5-4
abundance: NA
CDR3aa: ASSSALARGTQY

j_gene: TRBJ1-4
v_gene: TRBV7-8
abundance: many
CDR3aa: ASSPNRVNEKLF

j_gene: TRBJ1-4
v_gene: TRBV11-2
abundance: NA
CDR3aa: ASSHGGEGAHEKLF

j_gene: TRBJ1-2
v_gene: TRBV2
abundance: NA
CDR3aa: ASRKGGAYGYT

j_gene: TRBJ1-1
v_gene: TRBV29-1
abundance: NA
CDR3aa: SVVGGRGFTEAF

j_gene: TRBJ2-3
v_gene: TRBV7-8
abundance: few
CDR3aa: ASQGQYRH

j_gene: TRBJ2-2
v_gene: TRBV4-2
abundance: NA
CDR3aa: ASSDGTTYTGELF

j_gene: TRBJ2-5
v_gene: TRBV28
abundance: NA
CDR3aa: ASSFPGLAGGNWGTETQY

j_gene: TRBJ1-1
v_gene: TRBV11-2
abundance: few
CDR3aa: ASSSTGEGRAEAF

j_gene: TRBJ2-1
v_gene: TRBV6-2/TRBV6-3
abundance: NA
CDR3aa: ASSYRAAGGYNEQF

j_gene: TRBJ2-3
v_gene: TRBV4-1
abundance: few
CDR3aa: ASSRNRGGTSTDTQY

j_gene: TRBJ2-7
v_gene: TRBV7-2
abundance: NA
CDR3aa: ASSLTSGYEQY

j_gene: TRBJ1-1
v_gene: TRBV4-1
abundance: NA
CDR3aa: ASSQGSPRGRRKNTEAF

j_gene: TRBJ1-2
v_gene: TRBV7-6
abundance: few
CDR3aa: ATLVGYGYT

j_gene: TRBJ2-3
v_gene: TRBV7-2
abundance: NA
CDR3aa: ASSLPASLDTQY

j_gene: TRBJ2-5
v_gene: TRBV5-1
abundance: few
CDR3aa: ASSLLEQETQY

j_gene: TRBJ2-5
v_gene: TRBV2
abundance: NA
CDR3aa: ASSERRNQETQY

j_gene: TRBJ2-7
v_gene: TRBV20-1
abundance: NA
CDR3aa: SAYPGTKSSYEQY

j_gene: TRBJ2-5
v_gene: TRBV11-2
abundance: few
CDR3aa: ASSADRVGETQY

j_gene: TRBJ1-3
v_gene: TRBV7-2
abundance: many
CDR3aa: ASSLFQGPGNTIY

j_gene: TRBJ1-2
v_gene: TRBV7-2
abundance: many
CDR3aa: ASSLRGGYGYT

j_gene: TRBJ1-5
v_gene: TRBV12-3/TRBV12-4
abundance: NA
CDR3aa: ASSSGGQFQPQH

j_gene: TRBJ1-5
v_gene: TRBV4-1
abundance: NA
CDR3aa: ASSQRGAGRPQH

j_gene: TRBJ1-1
v_gene: TRBV28
abundance: few
CDR3aa: ASSFSGAGNTEAF

j_gene: TRBJ1-2
v_gene: TRBV10-3
abundance: NA
CDR3aa: AISESLAGLNYGYT

j_gene: TRBJ2-6
v_gene: TRBV5-1
abundance: NA
CDR3aa: ASSLGTGAGFSGANVLT

j_gene: TRBJ2-4
v_gene: TRBV20-1
abundance: NA
CDR3aa: SAGRGVGKNIQY

j_gene: TRBJ2-7
v_gene: TRBV11-2
abundance: NA
CDR3aa: ATSLRTGGSYEQY

j_gene: TRBJ2-3
v_gene: TRBV4-3
abundance: NA
CDR3aa: ASSQTQGIADTQY

j_gene: TRBJ2-3
v_gene: TRBV5-4
abundance: few
CDR3aa: ASSLWTDTQY

j_gene: TRBJ2-6
v_gene: TRBV7-9
abundance: NA
CDR3aa: ASSLVRVEVGANVLT

j_gene: TRBJ2-3
v_gene: TRBV7-2
abundance: NA
CDR3aa: ASSAGLAQDTQY

j_gene: TRBJ2-1
v_gene: TRBV28
abundance: NA
CDR3aa: ASSSLRGVVYNEQF

j_gene: TRBJ2-5
v_gene: TRBV6-6
abundance: NA
CDR3aa: ASRKLAEETQY

j_gene: TRBJ2-1
v_gene: TRBV5-1
abundance: NA
CDR3aa: ASSLGILRGAPEGNEQF

j_gene: TRBJ2-3
v_gene: TRBV2
abundance: NA
CDR3aa: ASMRELTQY

j_gene: TRBJ2-1
v_gene: TRBV7-2
abundance: many
CDR3aa: ASSFMGLADNEQF

j_gene: TRBJ2-5
v_gene: TRBV6-5
abundance: NA
CDR3aa: ASSISRTLGETQY

j_gene: TRBJ2-6
v_gene: TRBV20-1
abundance: NA
CDR3aa: SARGTMDSGANVLT

j_gene: TRBJ2-3
v_gene: TRBV4-2
abundance: NA
CDR3aa: ASSQISGGASTDTQY

j_gene: TRBJ2-7
v_gene: TRBV29-1
abundance: NA
CDR3aa: SVGGPKEQY

j_gene: TRBJ2-7
v_gene: TRBV20-1
abundance: few
CDR3aa: SARGGGSGYEQY

j_gene: TRBJ2-3
v_gene: TRBV20-1
abundance: NA
CDR3aa: SARDITRGNGVHTQY

j_gene: TRBJ2-7
v_gene: TRBV5-1
abundance: few
CDR3aa: ASSFGGRESYEQY

j_gene: TRBJ2-7
v_gene: TRBV11-2
abundance: few
CDR3aa: ASSKMGVPSYEQY

j_gene: TRBJ1-3
v_gene: TRBV25-1
abundance: NA
CDR3aa: ASSEMGPGNTIY

j_gene: TRBJ1-2
v_gene: TRBV6-2/TRBV6-3
abundance: NA
CDR3aa: ASSSRLGGYT

j_gene: TRBJ2-6
v_gene: TRBV6-6
abundance: once
CDR3aa: ASSRRGHGANVLT

j_gene: TRBJ2-2
v_gene: TRBV7-9
abundance: NA
CDR3aa: ASSFPDMANTGELF